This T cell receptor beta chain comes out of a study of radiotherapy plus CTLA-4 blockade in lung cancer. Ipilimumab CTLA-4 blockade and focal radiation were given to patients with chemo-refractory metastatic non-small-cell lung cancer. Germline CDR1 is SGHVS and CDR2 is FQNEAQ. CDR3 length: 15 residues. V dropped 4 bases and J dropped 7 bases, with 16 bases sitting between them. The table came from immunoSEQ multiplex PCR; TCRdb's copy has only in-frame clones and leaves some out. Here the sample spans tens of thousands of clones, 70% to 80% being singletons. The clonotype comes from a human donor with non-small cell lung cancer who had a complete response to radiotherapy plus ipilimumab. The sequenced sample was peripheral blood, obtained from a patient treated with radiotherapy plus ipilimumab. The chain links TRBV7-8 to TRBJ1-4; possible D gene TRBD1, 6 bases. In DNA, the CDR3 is TGTGCCAGCAGCTCGAGGACAGCGGGAGGTGAAAAACTGTTTTTT. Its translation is CASSSRTAGGEKLFF.